Following are 28 T cell receptor beta chains from one sample sequenced in a study of identical twins (dated by TCRdb to the mid-2010s). Receptors were amplified or captured by 5' RACE. Sequencing relied on an Illumina HiSeq 2000. The raw public data were reprocessed by TCRdb itself: fastp quality trimming at Q25, MiXCR clonotype calling, in-frame beta chains only. When rows share a CDR3 protein, they turn into one entry using the most common DNA and genes. The sample contains around 1.7 million distinct CDR3 sequences, roughly a third of them found a single time. The ten largest account for about 0.27% of the sample. The sample was cord blood. The origin of the receptors is a newborn girl in good health.

This chain joins TRBV4-2 and TRBJ1-4; D is undetermined. Trimming took 3 bases from V and 8 from J, leaving 13 bases between them. The CDR3 runs 14 residues. The germline CDR1 and CDR2 sequences are LGHNA and YNFKEQ. CDR3 sequence: CASSHTGGKEKLFF. CDR3 nucleotide sequence: TGTGCCAGCAGCCACACGGGCGGGAAGGAAAAACTGTTTTTT.

This clonotype was recorded a few times. V gene TRBV11-2 combines with J gene TRBJ1-4, with 8 positions matching TRBD1. Germline CDR1 is SGHAT and CDR2 is FQNNGV. With 4 bases clipped from V and 3 bases from J, the junction kept 10 bases outside the gene matches. The CDR3 is 17 amino acids. CDR3 nucleotide sequence: TGTGCCAGCAGCTCATGGACAGGGACCCCCTCTAATGAAAAACTGTTTTTT. This gives the protein CASSSWTGTPSNEKLFF.

The chain has TRBV12-3 or TRBV12-4 and TRBJ1-4, with D hard to call. The V and J ends lost 3 bases and 8 bases respectively, with 7 bases between them. The CDR3 is 12 amino acids. The CDR3, as DNA: TGTGCCAGCAGTTTCTCATCGGAAAAACTGTTTTTT. Its protein product is CASSFSSEKLFF.

This clonotype showed up many times. V is TRBV25-1 and J is TRBJ2-7; possible D gene TRBD2, 6 bases. V was clipped by 4 bases and J by 7 bases, with 20 bases between them. The germline CDR1 and CDR2 sequences are MGHDK and SYGVNS. This CDR3 spans 15 amino acids. The CDR3 region is CASSGPGLLFGEQYF. The CDR3 DNA sequence: TGTGCCAGCAGTGGCCCGGGACTTCTCTTTGGGGAGCAGTACTTC.

This clonotype turned up a few times. CDR3 DNA sequence: TGTGCCAGTGGTGGGGAAAACGTTGGACTAGCGGGAGTCTACGAGCAGTACTTC. As protein: CASGGENVGLAGVYEQYF. This chain links TRBV2 with TRBJ2-5, with 13 bases lining up with TRBD2. The J call may not be correct, given that the DNA end is closer to TRBJ2-7. Germline CDR1 and CDR2: SNHLY and FYNNEI. This CDR3 contains 18 residues.

This clonotype was seen only a few times. A read error may account for a junction end that differs from germline. The CDR3 is CASSQGRDSEQSF. CDR3 bases: TGTGCCAGCAGCCAAGGCCGGGACAGCGAGCAGTCCTTC. The genes are TRBV4-2 and TRBJ2-1, with 7 bases aligning to TRBD1. Germline V gives CDR1 LGHNA, CDR2 YNFKEQ. The CDR3 totals 13 residues.

This clonotype was seen ten or more times. This chain joins TRBV4-1 and TRBJ2-3; D gene uncertain. CDR1 MGHRA and CDR2 YSYEKL come from the germline V gene. CDR3 length equals 14 residues. The ends were cut back, 6 bases at V and 2 bases at J, with 12 bases in the middle. The CDR3 DNA follows: TGCGCCAGCAGGAAAACTACAGTCACAGATACGCAGTATTTT. Its translation is CASRKTTVTDTQYF.

The sample holds a few counts of this clonotype. This sequence joins TRBV10-3 and TRBJ1-4, with D possibly matching TRBD1 (6 bases). The V and J ends lost 8 bases and 5 bases respectively, with 12 bases between them. The CDR3 is made up of 13 amino acids. Germline V gene data show CDR1 as ENHRY and CDR2 as SYGVKD. The CDR3 bases are TGTGCCATCTCCGACAGGCCGAATGAAAAACTGTTTTTT. Encoded protein: CAISDRPNEKLFF.

V gene TRBV4-2 combines with J gene TRBJ1-2; D is perhaps TRBD1 (6 bases). V lost 5 bases and J 3 bases, leaving 22 bases between the germline ends. Per germline, CDR1 LGHNA and CDR2 YNFKEQ. The length of the CDR3 is 17 residues. DNA for the CDR3: TGTGCCAGCAGCGGACCGCGGACAGAAAGTTTGGACTATGGCTACACCTTC. Encoded protein: CASSGPRTESLDYGYTF.

This clonotype was recorded once. The V gene is TRBV3-1, the J gene TRBJ2-3; 7 bases are a match to TRBD1. This CDR3 is 17 amino acids long. The trim removed 1 base at V and 2 bases at J, leaving 9 bases unmatched. Looked up from germline, CDR1 is LGHDT and CDR2 is YNNKEL (reference sequence). For the CDR3, the DNA is TGTGCCAGCAGCCAAGGGAAACAGGGGCCAACCACAGATACGCAGTATTTT. Its translation: CASSQGKQGPTTDTQYF.

The rearrangement uses TRBV10-1 and TRBJ1-3; D unresolved. Germline loops: CDR1 WNHNN, CDR2 SYGVQD (reference sequence). The CDR3 sequence is 15 residues long. Trimming left V 6 bases short and J 0 bases short, with 12 bases between. The DNA of the CDR3 is TGCGCCAGCAGCCGAGACGGGGTCTCTGGAAACACCATATATTTT. This gives the protein CASSRDGVSGNTIYF.

This clonotype was picked up a small number of times. The chain links TRBV28 to TRBJ2-7; 7 positions match TRBD2. Germline trimming cut 5 bases from V and 4 bases from J; bases unmatched to any gene: 14. The CDR3 has 16 residues. The germline CDR1 and CDR2 sequences are MDHEN and SYDVKM. The CDR3, as DNA: TGTGCCAGCAGTACAAACTCTGCTAGCGGAAAATACGAGCAGTACTTC. Residues: CASSTNSASGKYEQYF.

The rearrangement links TRBV10-3 to TRBJ2-3; a weak D match, TRBD1 (5 bases). The germline V gene has CDR1 ENHRY and CDR2 SYGVKD. The CDR3 spans 13 residues. Trimming removed 7 bases from V and 2 bases from J, with 10 bases in between. This CDR3 reads CAIMVGATDTQYF. CDR3 DNA sequence: TGTGCCATCATGGTAGGGGCCACAGATACGCAGTATTTT.

The V and J genes are TRBV27 and TRBJ2-5; TRBD2 agrees at 7 bases. Trimming at V came to 5 bases and at J to 11 bases, leaving 32 bases not matched to a gene. CDR3 length: 20 amino acids. Per germline, CDR1 MNHEY and CDR2 SMNVEV (reference sequence). The CDR3 coding sequence is TGTGCCAGCAGTCCCCCGGCTATTACGGGAGGATTCCTCTCCTACAATGAGCAGTACTTC. Amino acid sequence: CASSPPAITGGFLSYNEQYF.

Remarks on this clonotype: The germline gene is not matched at one end of the junction; a read error may be the cause. The chain has TRBV13 and TRBJ2-7; D is tentatively TRBD1 or TRBD2 (5 bases each). Germline V gives CDR1 PRHDT, CDR2 FYEKMQ (reference sequence). The CDR3 sequence is 14 residues long. This chain's CDR3 is CASSLGEQTYEQYF. In nucleotides, the CDR3 is TGTGCCAGCAGCCTAGGGGAGCAGACCTACGAGCAGTACTTC. Full variable domain (outside the CDR3, taken from reference TRBV13 and TRBJ2-7): AAGVIQSPRHLIKEKRETATLKCYPIPRHDTVYWYQQGPGQDPQFLISFYEKMQSDKGSIPDRFSAQQFSDYHSELNMSSLELGDSALYFCASSLGEQTYEQYFGPGTRLTVT.

The sample holds a few counts of this clonotype. The chain couples TRBV10-2 to TRBJ2-1; perhaps D is TRBD1 or TRBD2 (5 bases each). There are 15 residues in the CDR3. Germline loops: CDR1 WSHSY, CDR2 SAAADI. Deletions cut 3 bases from V and 6 bases from J, with 15 bases between. The CDR3: CASSDGTPGFNEQFF. CDR3 bases: TGCGCCAGCAGTGACGGGACCCCCGGCTTCAATGAGCAGTTCTTC.

This clonotype has a handful of counts. The V gene is TRBV19, the J gene TRBJ2-1; 7 nucleotides align to TRBD1. Germline CDR1 reads LNHDA; CDR2 reads SQIVND (reference sequence). This CDR3 spans 15 amino acids. Trimming at V came to 3 bases and at J to 7 bases, leaving 9 bases not matched to a gene. The CDR3 sequence is CASSIRQGVGNEQFF. For the CDR3, the DNA is TGTGCCAGTAGTATCCGCCAGGGGGTAGGGAATGAGCAGTTCTTC.

This clonotype was seen a handful of times. V usage is TRBV15 and J usage is TRBJ1-2; no definite D call. V gave up 0 bases and J gave up 3 bases, with 8 bases separating them. CDR1 is LNHNV and CDR2 is YYDKDF in the germline V gene (reference sequence). CDR3 length: 14 amino acids. Written as DNA, the CDR3 is TGTGCCACCAGCAGAGATATGGGAGACTATGGCTACACCTTC. It is translated as CATSRDMGDYGYTF.

This clonotype showed up just a few times. This chain connects TRBV29-1 to TRBJ2-5; 11 nucleotides match TRBD2. From germline, CDR1 is SQVTM and CDR2 ANQGSEA. The length of the CDR3 is 14 residues. V trimming: 3 bases; J trimming: 5 bases; junction bases outside the gene matches: 5. CDR3 in amino acids: CSVDLAGGWETQYF. CDR3 nucleotide sequence: TGCAGCGTTGACCTAGCGGGAGGCTGGGAGACCCAGTACTTC.

This clonotype appeared a few times. V gene TRBV5-1 combines with J gene TRBJ1-2, with TRBD1 identical over 8 bases. The length of the CDR3 is 13 residues. The germline V gene has CDR1 SGHRS and CDR2 YFSETQ. V lost 4 bases and J lost 8; bases outside the gene matches: 7. The CDR3 spells CASSPRQGWGYTF. In DNA form, the CDR3 reads TGCGCCAGCAGCCCCAGACAGGGGTGGGGCTACACCTTC.

Worth noting for this clonotype: A read error may be the cause here, since a much bigger clone is one base away. The V and J genes are TRBV12-3 or TRBV12-4 and TRBJ2-3; D remains ambiguous. The CDR3 has 13 amino acids. Trimming stripped 3 bases from V and 8 bases from J, with 12 bases between. CDR3 in DNA: TGTGCCAGCAGTTTGTTACCCCCAGGTACGCAGTATTTT. This encodes CASSLLPPGTQYF.

V and J are TRBV10-2 and TRBJ2-1; 9 nucleotides line up with TRBD2. V was clipped by 0 bases and J by 4 bases; unmatched bases: 10. The germline V gene encodes CDR1 WSHSY and CDR2 SAAADI. The CDR3 runs 18 residues. CDR3 region: CASSESGRAGGLYNEQFF. DNA for the CDR3: TGCGCCAGCAGTGAGTCGGGGCGAGCGGGGGGTCTTTACAATGAGCAGTTCTTC.

V usage is TRBV20-1 and J usage is TRBJ2-7, with D perhaps matching TRBD2 (6 bases). The CDR3 has 14 amino acids. The germline gives CDR1 DFQATT, CDR2 SNEGSKA (reference sequence). V lost 2 bases to trimming and J lost 2 bases, with 13 bases between them. The chain's CDR3 is CSARPRAGPYEQYF. DNA for the CDR3: TGCAGTGCTAGACCCCGGGCGGGACCCTACGAGCAGTACTTC.

The V and J genes are TRBV12-3 or TRBV12-4 and TRBJ2-1; possible D gene TRBD1, 6 bases. V lost 7 bases to trimming and J lost 13 bases, with 23 bases between them. The length of the CDR3 is 14 residues. The CDR3 reads CASTYRDPQETQFF. CDR3 bases: TGTGCCAGCACCTACAGGGACCCGCAAGAGACCCAGTTCTTC.

The sample holds a few counts of this clonotype. The chain recombines TRBV10-2 with TRBJ1-4, with D perhaps matching TRBD1 (5 bases). Trimming removed 8 bases from V and 8 bases from J, with 15 bases in between. The CDR3 runs to 13 residues. The V gene's germline CDR1 is WSHSY and CDR2 SAAADI. DNA of the CDR3: TGCGCCAGCCTGGCGGGGCTCGGAGAAAAACTGTTTTTT. Translating gives CASLAGLGEKLFF.

The chain joins TRBV29-1 to TRBJ2-3; TRBD1 matches 7 bases. There are 14 residues in the CDR3. The germline gives CDR1 SQVTM, CDR2 ANQGSEA. Trimming took 6 bases from V and 2 from J; bases not matched to a gene: 8. The CDR3 coding sequence is TGCAGCGTGACGGTGACAGGGAACACAGATACGCAGTATTTT. This sequence encodes CSVTVTGNTDTQYF.

Many counts were recorded for this clonotype. The chain combines TRBV29-1 with TRBJ2-1, with D unclear. The CDR3 contains 10 residues. Germline V lookup: CDR1 SQVTM, CDR2 ANQGSEA. The germline V and J ends were trimmed by 2 bases and 8 bases, with 4 bases remaining between them. CDR3 sequence (DNA): TGCAGCGTTGAACGGGATGAGCAGTTCTTC. Amino acids: CSVERDEQFF.

This chain joins TRBV7-2 and TRBJ2-6, with TRBD2 matching over 14 bases. Germline trimming cut 3 bases from V and 4 bases from J; bases unmatched to any gene: 2. The germline gives CDR1 SGHTA, CDR2 FQGNSA. The CDR3 totals 17 residues. The CDR3 region is CASSLTSGGAGANVLTF. CDR3 nucleotide sequence: TGTGCCAGCAGCTTGACTAGCGGGGGGGCAGGGGCCAACGTCCTGACTTTC.